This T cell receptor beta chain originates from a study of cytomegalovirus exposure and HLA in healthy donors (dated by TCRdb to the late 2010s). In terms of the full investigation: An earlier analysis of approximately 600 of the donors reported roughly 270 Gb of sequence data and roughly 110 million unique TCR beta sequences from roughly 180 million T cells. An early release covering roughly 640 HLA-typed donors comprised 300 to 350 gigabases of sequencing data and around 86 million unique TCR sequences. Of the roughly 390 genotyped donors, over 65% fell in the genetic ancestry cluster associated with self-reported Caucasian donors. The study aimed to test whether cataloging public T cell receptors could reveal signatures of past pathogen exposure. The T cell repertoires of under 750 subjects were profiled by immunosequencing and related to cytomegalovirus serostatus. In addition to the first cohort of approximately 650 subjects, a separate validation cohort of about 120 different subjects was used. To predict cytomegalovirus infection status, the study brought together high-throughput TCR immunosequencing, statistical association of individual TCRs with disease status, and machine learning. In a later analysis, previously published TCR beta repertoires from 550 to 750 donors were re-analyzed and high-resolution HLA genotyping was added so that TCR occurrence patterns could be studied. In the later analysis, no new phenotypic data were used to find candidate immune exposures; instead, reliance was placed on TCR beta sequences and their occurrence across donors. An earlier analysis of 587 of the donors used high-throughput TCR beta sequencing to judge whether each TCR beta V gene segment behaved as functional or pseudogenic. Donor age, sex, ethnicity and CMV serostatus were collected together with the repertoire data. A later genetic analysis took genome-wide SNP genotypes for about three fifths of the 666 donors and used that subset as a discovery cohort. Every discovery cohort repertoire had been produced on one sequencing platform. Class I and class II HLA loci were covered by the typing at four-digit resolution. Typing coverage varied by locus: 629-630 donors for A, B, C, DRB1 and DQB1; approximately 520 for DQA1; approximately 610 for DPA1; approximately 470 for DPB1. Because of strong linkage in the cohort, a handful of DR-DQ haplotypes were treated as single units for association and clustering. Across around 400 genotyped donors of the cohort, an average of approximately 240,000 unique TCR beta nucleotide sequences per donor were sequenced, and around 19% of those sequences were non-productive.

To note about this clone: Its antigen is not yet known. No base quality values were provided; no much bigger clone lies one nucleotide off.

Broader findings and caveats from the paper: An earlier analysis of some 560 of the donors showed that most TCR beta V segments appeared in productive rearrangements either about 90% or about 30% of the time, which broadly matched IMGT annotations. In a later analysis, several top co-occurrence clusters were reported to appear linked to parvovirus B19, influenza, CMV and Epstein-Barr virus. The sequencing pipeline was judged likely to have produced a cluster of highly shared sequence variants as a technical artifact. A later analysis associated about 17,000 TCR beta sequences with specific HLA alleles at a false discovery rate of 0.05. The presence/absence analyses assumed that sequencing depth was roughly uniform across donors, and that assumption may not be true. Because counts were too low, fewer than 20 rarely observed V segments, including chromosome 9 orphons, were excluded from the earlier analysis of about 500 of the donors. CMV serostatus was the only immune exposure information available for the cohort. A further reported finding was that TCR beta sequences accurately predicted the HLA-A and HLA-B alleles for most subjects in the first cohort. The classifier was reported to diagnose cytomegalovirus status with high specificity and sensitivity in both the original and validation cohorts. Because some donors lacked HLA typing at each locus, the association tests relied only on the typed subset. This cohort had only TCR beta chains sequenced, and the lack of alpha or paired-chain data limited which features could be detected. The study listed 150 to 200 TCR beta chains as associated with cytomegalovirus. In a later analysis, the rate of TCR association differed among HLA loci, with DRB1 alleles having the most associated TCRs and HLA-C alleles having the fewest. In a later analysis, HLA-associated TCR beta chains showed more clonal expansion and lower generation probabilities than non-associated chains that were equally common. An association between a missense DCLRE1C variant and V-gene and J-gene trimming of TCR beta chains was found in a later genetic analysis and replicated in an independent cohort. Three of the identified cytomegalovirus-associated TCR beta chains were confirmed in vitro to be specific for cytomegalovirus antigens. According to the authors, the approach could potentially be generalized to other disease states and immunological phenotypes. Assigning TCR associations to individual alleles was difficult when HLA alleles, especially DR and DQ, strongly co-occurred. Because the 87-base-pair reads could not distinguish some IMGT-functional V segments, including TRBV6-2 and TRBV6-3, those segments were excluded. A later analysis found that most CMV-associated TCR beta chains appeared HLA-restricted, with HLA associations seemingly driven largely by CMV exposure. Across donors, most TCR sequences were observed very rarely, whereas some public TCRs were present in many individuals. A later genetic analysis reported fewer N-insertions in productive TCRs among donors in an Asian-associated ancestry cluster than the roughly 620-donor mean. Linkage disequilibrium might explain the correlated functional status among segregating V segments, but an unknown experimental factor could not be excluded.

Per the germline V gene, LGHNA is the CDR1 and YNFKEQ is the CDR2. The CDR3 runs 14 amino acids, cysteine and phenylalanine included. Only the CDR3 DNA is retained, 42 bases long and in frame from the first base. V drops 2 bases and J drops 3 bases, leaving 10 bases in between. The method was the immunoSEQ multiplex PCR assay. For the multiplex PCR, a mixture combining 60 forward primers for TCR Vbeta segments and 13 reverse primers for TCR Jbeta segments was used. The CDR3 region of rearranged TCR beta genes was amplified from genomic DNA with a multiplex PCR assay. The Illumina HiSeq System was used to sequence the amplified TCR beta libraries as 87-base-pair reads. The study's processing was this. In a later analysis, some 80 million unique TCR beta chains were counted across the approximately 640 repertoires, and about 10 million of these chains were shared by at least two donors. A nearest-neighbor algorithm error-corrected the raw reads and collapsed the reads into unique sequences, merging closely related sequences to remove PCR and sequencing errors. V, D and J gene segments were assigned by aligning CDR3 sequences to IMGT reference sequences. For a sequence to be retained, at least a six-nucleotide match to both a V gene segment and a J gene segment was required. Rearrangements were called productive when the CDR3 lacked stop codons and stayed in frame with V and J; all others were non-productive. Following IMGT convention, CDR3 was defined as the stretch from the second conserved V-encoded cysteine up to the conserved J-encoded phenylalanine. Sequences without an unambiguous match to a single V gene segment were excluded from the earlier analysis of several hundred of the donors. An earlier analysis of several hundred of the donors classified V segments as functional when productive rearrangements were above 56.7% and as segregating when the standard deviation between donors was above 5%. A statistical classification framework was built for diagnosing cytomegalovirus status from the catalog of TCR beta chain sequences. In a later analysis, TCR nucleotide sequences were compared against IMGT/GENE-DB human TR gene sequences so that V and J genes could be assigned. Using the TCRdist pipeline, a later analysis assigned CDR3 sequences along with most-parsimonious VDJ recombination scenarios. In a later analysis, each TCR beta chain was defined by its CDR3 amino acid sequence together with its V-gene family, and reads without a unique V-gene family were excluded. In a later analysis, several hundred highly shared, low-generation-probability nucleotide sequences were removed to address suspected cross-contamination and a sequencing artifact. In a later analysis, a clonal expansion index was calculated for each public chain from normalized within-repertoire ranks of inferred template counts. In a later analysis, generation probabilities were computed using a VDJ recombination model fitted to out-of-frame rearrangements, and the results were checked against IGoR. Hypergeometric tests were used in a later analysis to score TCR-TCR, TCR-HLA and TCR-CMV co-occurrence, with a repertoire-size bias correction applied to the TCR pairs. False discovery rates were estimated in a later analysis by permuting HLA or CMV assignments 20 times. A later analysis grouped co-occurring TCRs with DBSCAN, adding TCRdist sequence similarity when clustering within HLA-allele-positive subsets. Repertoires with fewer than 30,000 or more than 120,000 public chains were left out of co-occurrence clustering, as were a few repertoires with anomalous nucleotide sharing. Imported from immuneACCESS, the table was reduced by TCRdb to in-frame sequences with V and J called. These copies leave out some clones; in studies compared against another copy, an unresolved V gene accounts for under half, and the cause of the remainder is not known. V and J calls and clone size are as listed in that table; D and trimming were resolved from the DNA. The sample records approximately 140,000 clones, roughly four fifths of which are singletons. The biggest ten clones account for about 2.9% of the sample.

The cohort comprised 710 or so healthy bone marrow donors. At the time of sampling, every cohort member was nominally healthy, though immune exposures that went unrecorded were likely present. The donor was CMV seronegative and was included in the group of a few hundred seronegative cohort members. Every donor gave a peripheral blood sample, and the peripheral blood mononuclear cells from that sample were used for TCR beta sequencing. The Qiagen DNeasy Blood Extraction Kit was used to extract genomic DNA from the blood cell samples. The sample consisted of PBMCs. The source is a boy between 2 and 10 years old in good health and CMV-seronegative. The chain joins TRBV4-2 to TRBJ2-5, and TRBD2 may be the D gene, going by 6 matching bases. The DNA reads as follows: TGTGCCAGCAGCCAATTAGCGGTGGAAGAGACCCAGTACTTC. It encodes CASSQLAVEETQYF.